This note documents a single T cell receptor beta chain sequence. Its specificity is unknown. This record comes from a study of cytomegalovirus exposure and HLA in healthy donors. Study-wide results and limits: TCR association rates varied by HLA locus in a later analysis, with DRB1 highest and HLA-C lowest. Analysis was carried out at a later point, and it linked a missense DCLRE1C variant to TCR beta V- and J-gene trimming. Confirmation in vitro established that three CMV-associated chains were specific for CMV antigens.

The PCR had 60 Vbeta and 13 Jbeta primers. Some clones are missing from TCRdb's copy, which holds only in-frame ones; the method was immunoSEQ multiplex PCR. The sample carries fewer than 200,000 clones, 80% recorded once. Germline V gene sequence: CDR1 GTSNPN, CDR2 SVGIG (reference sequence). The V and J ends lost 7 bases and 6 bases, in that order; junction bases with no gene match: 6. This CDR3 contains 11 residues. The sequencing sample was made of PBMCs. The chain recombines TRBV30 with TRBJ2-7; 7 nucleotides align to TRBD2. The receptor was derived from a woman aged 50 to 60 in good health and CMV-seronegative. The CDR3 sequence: CASATGGEQYF. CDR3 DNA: TGTGCCTCGGCGACGGGGGGCGAGCAGTACTTC.